This TCR beta chain was obtained from a study of cytomegalovirus exposure and HLA in healthy donors (dated by TCRdb to 2017 to 2019). For the study in its entirety: According to an earlier analysis of 550 to 750 of the donors, some 180 million T cells yielded 117 million unique TCR beta sequences and about 300 Gb of sequence data. Rather than using new phenotypic data, the later analysis identified candidate immune exposures from TCR beta sequences and from how often those sequences occurred across donors. In addition to the first cohort of 650 to 800 subjects, a separate validation cohort of under 150 different subjects was used. Among the roughly 400 genotyped donors, around 81% belonged to the genetic ancestry cluster associated with self-reported Caucasian donors. Several DR-DQ haplotypes were treated as single units for association and clustering because of strong linkage in the cohort. Among about 410 genotyped donors of the cohort, an average of around 220,000 unique TCR beta nucleotide sequences was sequenced per donor, of which about 19% were non-productive. Typing coverage differed by locus: A, B, C, DRB1 and DQB1 were typed in roughly 629-630 donors, DQA1 in approximately 520, DPA1 in some 600, and DPB1 in approximately 450. To study patterns of TCR occurrence, a later analysis re-analyzed previously published TCR beta repertoires from 550 to 800 donors and added high-resolution HLA genotyping. An early release that covered 500 to 800 HLA-typed donors contained about 300 gigabases of sequencing data and some 87 million unique TCR sequences. The T cell repertoires of several hundred subjects were profiled by immunosequencing and related to cytomegalovirus serostatus. All discovery cohort repertoires had been generated using a single sequencing platform. In an earlier analysis of more than 550 of the donors, high-throughput TCR beta sequencing was used to judge whether each TCR beta V gene segment behaved as functional or pseudogenic. Both class I and class II loci were covered by HLA typing, at four-digit resolution. The study combined high-throughput TCR immunosequencing, statistical association of individual TCRs with disease status, and machine learning to predict cytomegalovirus infection status. Alongside the repertoire data, information on donor age, sex, ethnicity and CMV serostatus was compiled. The aim of the study was to test whether cataloging public T cell receptors could identify signatures of past pathogen exposure. In a later genetic analysis, genome-wide SNP genotypes for about three fifths of the roughly 670 donors were used, and that subset was treated as a discovery cohort.

The cohort consisted of 666 healthy bone marrow donors. Cohort members were all nominally healthy when sampled, although unrecorded immune exposures were likely present. Of the 670 or so cohort members, 250 to 300 had positive CMV serostatus and roughly 350 had negative CMV serostatus, and CMV serostatus was not recorded for the donor. A peripheral blood sample was collected from each donor, and TCR beta sequencing was performed on peripheral blood mononuclear cells. The Qiagen DNeasy Blood Extraction Kit was used to extract genomic DNA from the blood cell samples. The method was the immunoSEQ multiplex PCR assay. A mixture of 60 forward primers for TCR Vbeta segments and 13 reverse primers for TCR Jbeta segments was used in the multiplex PCR. Amplification of the CDR3 region of rearranged TCR beta genes was performed with a multiplex PCR assay on genomic DNA. The Illumina HiSeq System was used to sequence the amplified TCR beta libraries as 87-base-pair reads. The authors' analysis ran thus. Across the roughly 670 repertoires, a later analysis counted tens of millions of unique TCR beta chains, 8.5 million to 12 million of which were shared by at least two donors. To remove PCR and sequencing errors, raw reads were error-corrected and collapsed into unique sequences using a nearest-neighbor algorithm that merged closely related sequences. To assign V, D and J gene segments, CDR3 sequences were aligned to IMGT reference sequences. For a sequence to be retained, a match of at least six nucleotides to both a V gene segment and a J gene segment was required. Rearrangements were called productive when the CDR3 lacked stop codons and stayed in frame with V and J; all others were non-productive. Following IMGT convention, CDR3 was defined as the stretch from the second conserved V-encoded cysteine to the conserved J-encoded phenylalanine. In an earlier analysis of some 550 of the donors, sequences lacking an unambiguous match to a single V gene segment were excluded. An earlier analysis of 500 to 600 of the donors classified V segments as functional when productive rearrangements were above 56.7% and as segregating when the standard deviation between donors was above 5%. A statistical classification framework was developed to diagnose cytomegalovirus status using the catalog of TCR beta chain sequences. V and J gene assignment, in a later analysis, came from comparing TCR nucleotide sequences with IMGT/GENE-DB human TR gene sequences. The TCRdist pipeline was used in a later analysis to assign CDR3 sequences and most-parsimonious VDJ recombination scenarios. In a later analysis, each TCR beta chain was defined by its CDR3 amino acid sequence together with its V-gene family, and reads lacking a unique V-gene family were excluded. To address suspected cross-contamination and a sequencing artifact, a later analysis removed approximately 600 highly shared, low-generation-probability nucleotide sequences. In a later analysis, a clonal expansion index for each public chain was calculated from normalized within-repertoire ranks of inferred template counts. Generation probabilities in a later analysis came from a VDJ recombination model fitted to out-of-frame rearrangements, and those results were checked against IGoR. In a later analysis, TCR-TCR, TCR-HLA and TCR-CMV co-occurrence was scored with hypergeometric tests, and a repertoire-size bias correction was applied to TCR pairs. In a later analysis, false discovery rates were estimated by permuting HLA or CMV assignments 20 times. In a later analysis, co-occurring TCRs were grouped using DBSCAN, and TCRdist sequence similarity was added for clustering within HLA-allele-positive subsets. Repertoires with fewer than 30,000 or more than 120,000 public chains, plus five repertoires with anomalous nucleotide sharing, were excluded from co-occurrence clustering. Entries here come from immuneACCESS through TCRdb and include only in-frame sequences with V and J called. Some clones fail to appear in such tables; in the studies checked, an unresolved V gene covers under half of the shortfall, and the cause of the remainder is unknown. That table is the source of V, J and clone size, and D and trimming were worked out from the DNA. Recorded for this sample are 98,000 or so clones; about three quarters of them occurred a single time. The top ten clonotypes cover 7.5% to 9.5% of the sample.

What the work shows at the level of the full study, not this receptor alone: The presence/absence analyses assumed that sequencing depth was roughly uniform across donors, and that assumption may not be true. Immune exposure information for the cohort was limited to CMV serostatus. Because some donors lacked HLA typing at each locus, the association tests relied only on the typed subset. Because counts were too low, more than 15 rarely observed V segments, including chromosome 9 orphons, were excluded from the earlier analysis of 587 of the donors. According to a later analysis, TCR association rates differed among HLA loci, with DRB1 alleles showing the most associated TCRs and HLA-C alleles showing the fewest. In an earlier analysis of 587 of the donors, most TCR beta V segments appeared in productive rearrangements about 87% or about 30% of the time, broadly matching IMGT annotations. The 87-base-pair reads could not distinguish some IMGT-functional V segments, including TRBV6-2 and TRBV6-3, so those segments were excluded. A later analysis found that most CMV-associated TCR beta chains appeared HLA-restricted, with HLA associations seemingly driven largely by CMV exposure. In vitro tests confirmed that a few of the cytomegalovirus-associated TCR beta chains recognize cytomegalovirus antigens. In a later analysis, HLA-associated TCR beta chains were found to be more clonally expanded and to have lower generation probabilities than equally common non-associated chains. The cohort was sequenced for TCR beta chains only, and without alpha or paired-chain data the features that could be detected were limited. Specific HLA alleles were associated with over 15,000 TCR beta sequences at a false discovery rate of 0.05 in a later analysis. Cytomegalovirus status was reported to be diagnosed by the classifier with high specificity and sensitivity in both the original and validation cohorts. Linkage disequilibrium might explain the correlated functional status among segregating V segments, but an unknown experimental factor could not be ruled out. A total of fewer than 200 TCR beta chains were listed by the study as associated with cytomegalovirus. A further reported finding was that TCR beta sequences accurately predicted the HLA-A and HLA-B alleles for most subjects in the first cohort. A group of highly shared sequence variants was considered likely to be a technical artifact of the sequencing pipeline. In a later genetic analysis, a missense DCLRE1C variant was associated with V-gene and J-gene trimming of TCR beta chains, and the association was replicated in an independent cohort. According to a later analysis, parvovirus B19, influenza, CMV and Epstein-Barr virus appeared linked to several top co-occurrence clusters. The authors suggested that the approach could potentially be extended to other disease states and immunological phenotypes. Most TCR sequences were seen in very few donors, while some public TCRs were found in many individuals. A later genetic analysis reported fewer N-insertions in productive TCRs among donors in an Asian-associated ancestry cluster than the roughly 700-donor mean. Assigning TCR associations to individual alleles was difficult when HLA alleles, especially DR and DQ, strongly co-occurred.

As concerns this clone: The target of this receptor is not known. No base-level quality is on record; no much larger clone is a single base apart.

CDR3 length: 15 amino acids, cysteine to phenylalanine. The CDR3 DNA has 45 bases and is translated from base 1. Cut back by 3 bases and 2 bases, the V and J ends lie 11 bases apart. The germline V gene specifies ENHRY as CDR1 and SYGVKD as CDR2. The source of this sequence is a human donor in good health. This receptor chain uses TRBV10-3 and TRBJ1-3; TRBD1 is a possible D gene, resting on 6 matching bases. The source material was PBMCs. The CDR3 region: CAISDGGGPGNTIYF. The DNA sequence is TGTGCCATCAGTGACGGGGGGGGGCCTGGAAACACCATATATTTT.